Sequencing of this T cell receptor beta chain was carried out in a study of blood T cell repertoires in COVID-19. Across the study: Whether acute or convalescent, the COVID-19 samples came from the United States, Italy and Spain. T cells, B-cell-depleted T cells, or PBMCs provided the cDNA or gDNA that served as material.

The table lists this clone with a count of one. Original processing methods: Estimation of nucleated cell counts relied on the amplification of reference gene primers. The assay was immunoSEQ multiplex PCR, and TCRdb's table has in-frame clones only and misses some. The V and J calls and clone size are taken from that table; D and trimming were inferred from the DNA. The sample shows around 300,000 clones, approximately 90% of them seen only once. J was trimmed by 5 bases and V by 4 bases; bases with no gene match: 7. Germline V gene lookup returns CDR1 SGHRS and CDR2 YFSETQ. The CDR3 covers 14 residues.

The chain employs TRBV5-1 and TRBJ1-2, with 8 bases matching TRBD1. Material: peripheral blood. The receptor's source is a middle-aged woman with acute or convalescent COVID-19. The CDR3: CASSTNRGTYGYTF. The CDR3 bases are TGCGCCAGCAGCACCAACAGGGGGACGTATGGCTACACCTTC.